The clone carrying this TCR beta chain was counted between two and nine times. No antigen is known for it. TCRdb used MiXCR to reprocess the reads, holding one entry per CDR3 protein. The data contain 900,000 to 950,000 distinct CDR3 sequences, about a third of them singletons. Unmatched junction bases numbered 14, after V lost 5 bases and J lost 5 bases. The germline V gene has CDR1 SGHAT and CDR2 FQDESV (reference sequence). The CDR3 is 16 residues long. The sample is drawn from a study of T cell repertoires in cytomegalovirus infection. Across the study: Both recently identified HLA-C-restricted and well-studied HLA-B-restricted CMV epitopes were used in the study. Through public TCR beta signatures, both CMV infection and matching HLA type were indicated. Broader study findings: Cumulative public TCR beta family frequency identified CMV carriers with the relevant HLA. HLA-C-restricted TCR beta clonotypes specific for CMV led the ex vivo response.

The V and J genes are TRBV11-1 and TRBJ2-5; 7 nucleotides line up with TRBD1. The receptor was derived from a human donor in good health (CMV status not recorded). Some clones in this sample may be carry-over from other donors' samples. Here the sequenced sample was cultured CD8+ T cells from PBMCs, taken from culture after CMV antigen stimulation. This CDR3 reads CASSKNDRELLETQYF. DNA for the CDR3: TGTGCCAGCAGCAAGAATGACAGGGAGCTTTTGGAGACCCAGTACTTC. The full variable domain, rest sourced from reference TRBV11-1 and TRBJ2-5, is EAEVAQSPRYKITEKSQAVAFWCDPISGHATLYWYRQILGQGPELLVQFQDESVVDDSQLPKDRFSAERLKGVDSTLKIQPAELGDSAMYLCASSKNDRELLETQYFGPGTRLLVL.